What follows is one T cell receptor beta chain and its context. The sample originates from a study of Tregs in tolerant kidney transplant recipients. Sequencing used immunoSEQ multiplex PCR; TCRdb keeps in-frame clones, though not all of them. Among roughly 250,000 clones listed, about four fifths were seen once. Trimming cost V 0 bases and J 4 bases; bases outside gene matches: 2. The CDR3 extends over 14 amino acids. Looked up from germline, CDR1 is MNHEY and CDR2 is SVGAGI. This TCR was recovered from a human donor in good health. This chain joins TRBV6-5 and TRBJ2-7, with 8 bases that match TRBD2. The specimen sequenced was CD4+ T cells from blood. CDR3 residues: CASSYSTSVYEQYF. In DNA, the CDR3 is TGTGCCAGCAGTTACTCGACTAGCGTGTACGAGCAGTACTTC.